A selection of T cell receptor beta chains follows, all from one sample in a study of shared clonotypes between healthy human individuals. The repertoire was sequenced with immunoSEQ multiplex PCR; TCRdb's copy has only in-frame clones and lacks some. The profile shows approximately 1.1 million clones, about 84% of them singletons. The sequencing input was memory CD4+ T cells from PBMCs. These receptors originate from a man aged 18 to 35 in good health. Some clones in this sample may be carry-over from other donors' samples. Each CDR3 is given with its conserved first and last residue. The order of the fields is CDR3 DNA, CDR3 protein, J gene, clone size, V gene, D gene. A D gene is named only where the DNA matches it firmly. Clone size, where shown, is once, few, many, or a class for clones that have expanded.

cdr3_nt: TGTGCCAGCCAAGAGGGGTGGATGAACACTGAAGCTTTCTTT
cdr3_aa: CASQEGWMNTEAFF
j_call: TRBJ1-1
clone_size: -
v_call: TRBV5-4
d_call: -

cdr3_nt: TGTGCCAGCAAGGAGCGGCTCATCGCCTACGAGCAGTACTTC
cdr3_aa: CASKERLIAYEQYF
j_call: TRBJ2-7
clone_size: -
v_call: TRBV2
d_call: -

cdr3_nt: TGTGCCAGCAGTGTCCGCCGGGTTGGGTATGGCTACACCTTC
cdr3_aa: CASSVRRVGYGYTF
j_call: TRBJ1-2
clone_size: few
v_call: TRBV27
d_call: -

cdr3_nt: TGTGCCAGCAGCCGTCCAGGGGCGAGTCTTTATGGCTACACCTTC
cdr3_aa: CASSRPGASLYGYTF
j_call: TRBJ1-2
clone_size: -
v_call: TRBV27
d_call: -

cdr3_nt: TGTGCCAGCAGCCCGGGGGGCCCCTATAATTCACCCCTCCACTTT
cdr3_aa: CASSPGGPYNSPLHF
j_call: TRBJ1-6
clone_size: -
v_call: TRBV11-2
d_call: -

cdr3_nt: TGTGCCAGCAGTGCCGGACAGGGCTGGAACACTGAAGCTTTCTTT
cdr3_aa: CASSAGQGWNTEAFF
j_call: TRBJ1-1
clone_size: -
v_call: TRBV28
d_call: TRBD1

cdr3_nt: TGTGCCAGCAGCTTGAGGACAGGGGATCACGAGCAGTACTTC
cdr3_aa: CASSLRTGDHEQYF
j_call: TRBJ2-7
clone_size: -
v_call: TRBV5-4
d_call: TRBD1

cdr3_nt: TGTGCCAGTAGTGTTAGCGGGAGCTCCTACAATGAGCAGTTCTTC
cdr3_aa: CASSVSGSSYNEQFF
j_call: TRBJ2-1
clone_size: few
v_call: TRBV19
d_call: TRBD2

cdr3_nt: TGTGCCAGCAGCTTAGACCCGGCGGGAGGGGGTGAGCAGTTCTTC
cdr3_aa: CASSLDPAGGGEQFF
j_call: TRBJ2-1
clone_size: -
v_call: TRBV11-2
d_call: TRBD2

cdr3_nt: TGCGCCAGCAGGGCAGGTGCTTATTACGAGCAGTACTTC
cdr3_aa: CASRAGAYYEQYF
j_call: TRBJ2-7
clone_size: -
v_call: TRBV5-1
d_call: -

cdr3_nt: TGTGCCACCAGCAGAGGGGCAAGCGGGACACGCGAGCAGTACTTC
cdr3_aa: CATSRGASGTREQYF
j_call: TRBJ2-7
clone_size: -
v_call: TRBV15
d_call: -

cdr3_nt: TGTGCCGCGGCTAGCGGGGGAGAGACCCAGTACTTC
cdr3_aa: CAAASGGETQYF
j_call: TRBJ2-5
clone_size: few
v_call: TRBV30
d_call: TRBD2

cdr3_nt: TGTGCCAGCTCCCCAGGGGGCTACGAGCAGTACTTC
cdr3_aa: CASSPGGYEQYF
j_call: TRBJ2-7
clone_size: -
v_call: TRBV18
d_call: TRBD1

cdr3_nt: TGTGCCAGCTCACCACTCAGGGGGCCGGAGACCCAGTACTTC
cdr3_aa: CASSPLRGPETQYF
j_call: TRBJ2-5
clone_size: -
v_call: TRBV18
d_call: TRBD1

cdr3_nt: TGTGCCAGCAGCTCCGGACAGCTTAATGAAAAACTGTTTTTT
cdr3_aa: CASSSGQLNEKLFF
j_call: TRBJ1-4
clone_size: -
v_call: TRBV7-2
d_call: -

cdr3_nt: TGTGCCATCAGTGAGTCTCTGACAGGGGGAGCAGATACGCAGTATTTT
cdr3_aa: CAISESLTGGADTQYF
j_call: TRBJ2-3
clone_size: few
v_call: TRBV10-3
d_call: TRBD1

cdr3_nt: TGCGCCAGCAGCCTCCCCGAGGGCTCCTACAATGAGCAGTTCTTC
cdr3_aa: CASSLPEGSYNEQFF
j_call: TRBJ2-1
clone_size: -
v_call: TRBV5-1
d_call: -

cdr3_nt: TGCGCCAGCAGCCAAAACAGGGGGTACGGTACAGATACGCAGTATTTT
cdr3_aa: CASSQNRGYGTDTQYF
j_call: TRBJ2-3
clone_size: -
v_call: TRBV4-1
d_call: TRBD1

cdr3_nt: TGTGCCAGCAGCCCCGCAGTGTCGGGGGACACTGAAGCTTTCTTT
cdr3_aa: CASSPAVSGDTEAFF
j_call: TRBJ1-1
clone_size: -
v_call: TRBV7-9
d_call: -

cdr3_nt: TGTGCCAGCAAGGGGTATGAGGACGGGGAAAAACTGTTTTTT
cdr3_aa: CASKGYEDGEKLFF
j_call: TRBJ1-4
clone_size: -
v_call: TRBV27
d_call: -

cdr3_nt: TGCGCCAGCAGTCGCTCAGGGGGAGATGGAACCGGGGAGCTGTTTTTT
cdr3_aa: CASSRSGGDGTGELFF
j_call: TRBJ2-2
clone_size: -
v_call: TRBV5-1
d_call: TRBD1

cdr3_nt: TGTGCCAGCAGCTCTGACACAGGGCGCGAGCAGTACTTC
cdr3_aa: CASSSDTGREQYF
j_call: TRBJ2-7
clone_size: -
v_call: TRBV11-1
d_call: -

cdr3_nt: TGTGCCAGCAAGCGTGGACAGGGAGGTTACGAGCAGTACTTC
cdr3_aa: CASKRGQGGYEQYF
j_call: TRBJ2-7
clone_size: few
v_call: TRBV6-6
d_call: TRBD1

cdr3_nt: TGTGCCAGCAGCCACCGCCCGGACAGGGGGGCCGGGGAGCTGTTTTTT
cdr3_aa: CASSHRPDRGAGELFF
j_call: TRBJ2-2
clone_size: few
v_call: TRBV6-6
d_call: TRBD1

cdr3_nt: TGTGCCAGCAGCTTGGTCCAAGATACGCAGTATTTT
cdr3_aa: CASSLVQDTQYF
j_call: TRBJ2-3
clone_size: -
v_call: TRBV5-6
d_call: -

cdr3_nt: TGTGCCAGCACCGGGACAGGGGCGTCATATGGCTACACCTTC
cdr3_aa: CASTGTGASYGYTF
j_call: TRBJ1-2
clone_size: -
v_call: TRBV2
d_call: TRBD1

cdr3_nt: TGTGCTAGTGGTTTAGGTGGGGGCCCTAACACTGAAGCTTTCTTT
cdr3_aa: CASGLGGGPNTEAFF
j_call: TRBJ1-1
clone_size: -
v_call: TRBV12-5
d_call: -

cdr3_nt: TGTGCCAGCAGCTTGGCGCAGGGCGATGGCTACACCTTC
cdr3_aa: CASSLAQGDGYTF
j_call: TRBJ1-2
clone_size: many
v_call: TRBV5-8
d_call: -

cdr3_nt: TGTGCCAGCAGCAGCCCCCGAGGTCCCTACAATGAGCAGTTCTTC
cdr3_aa: CASSSPRGPYNEQFF
j_call: TRBJ2-1
clone_size: -
v_call: TRBV7-9
d_call: -

cdr3_nt: TGTGCCAGCAGTGAACGGGAGAACTATGGCTACACCTTC
cdr3_aa: CASSERENYGYTF
j_call: TRBJ1-2
clone_size: -
v_call: TRBV6-1
d_call: -

cdr3_nt: TGTGCCTGGAGCCAGGACAGGGTTAAGCAGTACTTC
cdr3_aa: CAWSQDRVKQYF
j_call: TRBJ2-7
clone_size: -
v_call: TRBV30
d_call: TRBD1

cdr3_nt: TGTGCCAGCAGCCGCGGGGGGGGTAGCACAGATACGCAGTATTTT
cdr3_aa: CASSRGGGSTDTQYF
j_call: TRBJ2-3
clone_size: once
v_call: TRBV7-8
d_call: TRBD2

cdr3_nt: TGTGCCACGGACAACAGGGGCGAGACCCAGTACTTC
cdr3_aa: CATDNRGETQYF
j_call: TRBJ2-5
clone_size: -
v_call: TRBV21-1
d_call: -

cdr3_nt: TGCGCCAGCAGCTCGGGAAGGGGGCGCGGCACCGGGGAGCTGTTTTTT
cdr3_aa: CASSSGRGRGTGELFF
j_call: TRBJ2-2
clone_size: -
v_call: TRBV5-1
d_call: TRBD1

cdr3_nt: TGTGCCAGCAGTGGACATGCAGGGAGAGGAGAGACCCAGTACTTC
cdr3_aa: CASSGHAGRGETQYF
j_call: TRBJ2-5
clone_size: -
v_call: TRBV28
d_call: -

cdr3_nt: TGTGCCACGAACAGGGGGCTAAACACTGAAGCTTTCTTT
cdr3_aa: CATNRGLNTEAFF
j_call: TRBJ1-1
clone_size: -
v_call: TRBV2
d_call: TRBD1

cdr3_nt: TGTGCCAGCAGCCAAGTTCAGGGAACGACTAATGAAAAACTGTTTTTT
cdr3_aa: CASSQVQGTTNEKLFF
j_call: TRBJ1-4
clone_size: few
v_call: TRBV4-2
d_call: -